This passage covers 16 T cell receptor beta chains from one sample sequenced in a study of PD-L1 blockade in urothelial cancer. Time point in this sample: pretreatment peripheral blood. Using immunoSEQ multiplex PCR, the repertoire was profiled, and TCRdb retains in-frame clones only, with some absent. Of fewer than 40,000 clones listed, 80% to 95% are singletons. Here the sequenced sample was PBMCs, taken around atezolizumab (anti-PD-L1) treatment. These receptors were obtained from a woman aged 60-75 years with urothelial cancer.

As regards this clone: One junction end disagrees with the germline gene, perhaps due to a read error. The rearrangement joins TRBV7-7 to TRBJ2-2, with TRBD2 matching over 9 bases. Germline CDR1 is SSHAT and CDR2 is FNYEAQ (reference sequence). The CDR3 is made up of 17 amino acids. The CDR3 protein is CASSFRVREGGTGELFF. The CDR3 bases are TGTGCTAGCAGCTTCCGGGTGCGGGAGGGCGGAACCGGGGAGCTGTTTTTT.

The chain employs TRBV7-9 and TRBJ2-3; 9 bases match TRBD2. The CDR3 is made up of 16 amino acids. The germline CDR1 and CDR2 sequences are SEHNR and FQNEAQ (reference sequence). V gave up 3 bases and J gave up 2 bases; unmatched junction bases: 6. The CDR3 DNA reads TGTGCCAGCAGCTTTCAGCCGGGACTAGCCACAGATACGCAGTATTTT. Amino acids: CASSFQPGLATDTQYF.

The chain uses TRBV19 and TRBJ2-3; TRBD2 is a possible D gene (6 bases). CDR1 is LNHDA, CDR2 SQIVND, per germline (reference sequence). The CDR3 runs to 16 residues. The V and J ends lost 4 bases and 5 bases respectively, with 19 bases between them. The CDR3 protein is CASSTGLQRGGDTQYF. DNA for the CDR3: TGTGCCAGTAGTACGGGACTGCAAAGGGGAGGAGATACGCAGTATTTT.

The chain is built from TRBV6-6 and TRBJ1-2; 7 bases align to TRBD1. Trimming took 6 bases from V and 2 from J; bases not matched to a gene: 12. This CDR3 is built from 16 residues. Germline CDR1 MNHNY, CDR2 SVGAGI (reference sequence). DNA of the CDR3: TGTGCCAGCAGCCCCATCTACAGGGGATCCAACTATGGCTACACCTTC. Its translation: CASSPIYRGSNYGYTF.

This chain uses TRBV9 with TRBJ1-2; 9 bases agree with TRBD1. Germline assignment: CDR1 SGDLS and CDR2 YYNGEE. V lost 6 bases to trimming and J lost 2 bases; unmatched junction nucleotides: 11. The CDR3 length is 16 residues. CDR3 loop: CASTGPLQGANYGYTF. The CDR3 region has the DNA TGTGCCAGCACCGGCCCTCTACAGGGGGCGAACTATGGCTACACCTTC. Filled out from reference TRBV9 and TRBJ1-2, the complete variable domain reads DSGVTQTPKHLITATGQRVTLRCSPRSGDLSVYWYQQSLDQGLQFLIQYYNGEERAKGNILERFSAQQFPDLHSELNLSSLELGDSALYFCASTGPLQGANYGYTFGSGTRLTVV.

The chain couples TRBV19 to TRBJ2-3; a weak D match, TRBD2 (5 bases). From germline, CDR1 is LNHDA and CDR2 SQIVND (reference sequence). The CDR3 sequence is 13 residues long. V gave up 3 bases and J gave up 9 bases, with 13 bases separating them. The CDR3 protein is CASSIPLGGTQYF. In DNA form, the CDR3 reads TGTGCCAGTAGTATCCCACTAGGCGGGACGCAGTATTTT.

The CDR3: CASSPPPGGTSLHEKLFF. The DNA of the CDR3 is TGTGCCAGCAGCCCGCCCCCAGGAGGCACTTCGCTGCATGAAAAACTGTTTTTT. This chain links TRBV5-6 with TRBJ1-4; no definite D call. The CDR3 is 18 residues long. V gave up 4 bases and J gave up 6 bases, with 25 bases separating them. Per the germline V gene, CDR1 is SGHDT and CDR2 is YYEEEE.

In this sample, this clone turned up once. V and J are TRBV25-1 and TRBJ2-3, with D perhaps TRBD2 (6 bases). V was clipped by 1 base and J by 2 bases, with 13 bases between them. The CDR3 covers 16 residues. Looked up from germline, CDR1 is MGHDK and CDR2 is SYGVNS. Here the CDR3 DNA reads TGTGCCAGCAGTGAATCCGGGGGAGACCCCACAGATACGCAGTATTTT. Amino acids: CASSESGGDPTDTQYF. The whole variable domain, remainder taken from reference TRBV25-1 and TRBJ2-3, is EADIYQTPRYLVIGTGKKITLECSQTMGHDKMYWYQQDPGMELHLIHYSYGVNSTEKGDLSSESTVSRIRTEHFPLTLESARPSHTSQYLCASSESGGDPTDTQYFGPGTRLTVL.

V is TRBV19 and J is TRBJ1-1; 7 bases map to TRBD1. Germline V lookup: CDR1 LNHDA, CDR2 SQIVND (reference sequence). This CDR3 comprises 17 residues. The J segment lost 0 bases and the V segment lost 6 bases, leaving 13 bases of the junction unmatched. The CDR3 sequence: CASSLGQVPMLNTEAFF. The CDR3 DNA reads as TGTGCCAGTAGCCTAGGACAGGTACCTATGTTGAACACTGAAGCTTTCTTT.

The chain employs TRBV6-1 and TRBJ1-1; no reliable D call. V was clipped by 4 bases and J by 8 bases, with 17 bases between them. The CDR3 sequence is 14 residues long. CDR1 MNHNS and CDR2 SASEGT come from the germline V gene. CDR3 in DNA: TGTGCCAGCAGTGGCATGGTCTCTCAGGCAGAAGCTTTCTTT. As protein: CASSGMVSQAEAFF.

The rearrangement links TRBV6-4 to TRBJ2-5, with D hard to call. Germline V gives CDR1 MRHNA, CDR2 SNTAGT. Trimming cost V 6 bases and J 2 bases, with 19 bases left between them. The CDR3 covers 16 residues. The CDR3 is CASSDKTEMLQETQYF. The CDR3 region has the DNA TGTGCCAGCAGCGATAAGACTGAGATGCTTCAAGAGACCCAGTACTTC.

The chain joins TRBV28 to TRBJ2-7; possible D gene TRBD1, 5 bases. Germline assignment: CDR1 MDHEN and CDR2 SYDVKM. The CDR3 sequence is 12 residues long. Trimming cost V 7 bases and J 3 bases, with 10 bases left between them. The CDR3 coding sequence is TGTGCCAGCACTGGACAAAACTACGAGCAGTACTTC. Its translation: CASTGQNYEQYF.

The chain is built from TRBV28 and TRBJ1-5; 7 positions agree with TRBD1. V lost 7 bases and J lost 2; bases outside the gene matches: 5. CDR1 is MDHEN and CDR2 is SYDVKM in the germline V gene. The CDR3 runs to 14 residues. In DNA, the CDR3 is TGTGCCAGCATTCAGGGGGTCGGCAATCAGCCCCAGCATTTT. Translating it yields CASIQGVGNQPQHF.

The chain uses TRBV2 and TRBJ2-7, with a possible D match to TRBD2 (6 bases). V dropped 8 bases and J dropped 2 bases, with 13 bases sitting between them. CDR1 SNHLY and CDR2 FYNNEI come from the germline V gene. This CDR3 has 13 residues. CDR3 region: CASSVLATYEQYF. The DNA of the CDR3 is TGTGCCAGCTCGGTACTAGCCACCTACGAGCAGTACTTC. Full variable domain (remainder filled in from reference TRBV2 and TRBJ2-7): EPEVTQTPSHQVTQMGQEVILRCVPISNHLYFYWYRQILGQKVEFLVSFYNNEISEKSEIFDDQFSVERPDGSNFTLKIRSTKLEDSAMYFCASSVLATYEQYFGPGTRLTVT.

The rearrangement links TRBV7-9 to TRBJ2-1, with 11 bases aligning to TRBD2. The CDR3 is 15 amino acids. Germline V gene data show CDR1 as SEHNR and CDR2 as FQNEAQ (reference sequence). Losses at the gene ends were 2 bases for V and 8 bases for J; bases not matched to a gene: 5. The CDR3 region has the DNA TGTGCCAGCAGCTTATTAGCGGGAGGGACGGATGAGCAGTTCTTC. Translated: CASSLLAGGTDEQFF.

The chain has TRBV6-1 and TRBJ1-5; D unclear. V lost 4 bases to trimming and J lost 2 bases, with 18 bases between them. The CDR3 consists of 17 residues. Germline CDR1 and CDR2: MNHNS and SASEGT. CDR3 sequence reads: CASSAFPVLRGNQPQHF. For the CDR3, the DNA is TGTGCCAGCAGTGCTTTCCCAGTCTTGAGGGGCAATCAGCCCCAGCATTTT.